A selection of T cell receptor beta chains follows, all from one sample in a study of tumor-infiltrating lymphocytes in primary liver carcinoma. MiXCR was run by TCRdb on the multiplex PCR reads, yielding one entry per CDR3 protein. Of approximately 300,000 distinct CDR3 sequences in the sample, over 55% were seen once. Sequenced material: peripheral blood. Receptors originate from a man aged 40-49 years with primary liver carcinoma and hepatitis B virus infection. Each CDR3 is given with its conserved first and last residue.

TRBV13,CVSSLVNTEAFF
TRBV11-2,CASSLTESYGQYF
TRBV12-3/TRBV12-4,CASSLETSGNEQFF
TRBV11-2,CASILVAGVINEQFF
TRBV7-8,CASSLAGGKTYGYTF
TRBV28,CASSLLRDTEAFF
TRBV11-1,CANSYSGQGYEQHF
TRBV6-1,CASSEFGDAQYF
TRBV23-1,CASTRGLQGLVWGAFF
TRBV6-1,CASRERDRFTDTQYF
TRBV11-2,CASSLDRGGDTQYF
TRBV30,CAWSGGSYQPQHF
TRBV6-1,CASSEVLEAFF
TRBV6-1,CASSEAGETPQHF